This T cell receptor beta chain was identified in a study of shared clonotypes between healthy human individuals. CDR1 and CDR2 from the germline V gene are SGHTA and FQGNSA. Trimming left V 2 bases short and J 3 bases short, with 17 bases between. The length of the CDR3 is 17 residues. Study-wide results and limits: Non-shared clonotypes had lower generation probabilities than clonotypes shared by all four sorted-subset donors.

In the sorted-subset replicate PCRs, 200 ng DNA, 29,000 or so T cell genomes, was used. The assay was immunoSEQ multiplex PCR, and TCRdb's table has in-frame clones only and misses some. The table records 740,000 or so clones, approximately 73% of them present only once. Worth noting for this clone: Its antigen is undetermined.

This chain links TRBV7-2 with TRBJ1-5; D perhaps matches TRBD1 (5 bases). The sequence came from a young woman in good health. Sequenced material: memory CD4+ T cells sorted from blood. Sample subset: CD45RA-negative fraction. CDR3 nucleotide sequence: TGTGCCAGCAGCTTAATGAGGGGCCGTCCAGCCAATCAGCCCCAGCATTTT. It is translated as CASSLMRGRPANQPQHF.